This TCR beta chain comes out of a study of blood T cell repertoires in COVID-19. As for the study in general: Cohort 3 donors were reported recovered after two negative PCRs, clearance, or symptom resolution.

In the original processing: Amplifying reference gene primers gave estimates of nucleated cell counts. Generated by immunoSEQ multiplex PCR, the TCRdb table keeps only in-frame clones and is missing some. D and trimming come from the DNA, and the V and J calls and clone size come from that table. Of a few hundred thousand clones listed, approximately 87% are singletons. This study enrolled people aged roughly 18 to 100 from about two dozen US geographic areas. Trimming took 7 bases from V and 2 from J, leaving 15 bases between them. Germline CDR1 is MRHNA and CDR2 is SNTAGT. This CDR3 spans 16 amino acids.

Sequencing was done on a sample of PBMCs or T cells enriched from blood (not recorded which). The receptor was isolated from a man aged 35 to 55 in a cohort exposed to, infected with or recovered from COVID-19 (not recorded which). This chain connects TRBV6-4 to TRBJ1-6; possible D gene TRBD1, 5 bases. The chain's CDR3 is CASTGRADAYNSPLHF. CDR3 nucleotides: TGTGCCAGCACAGGCAGGGCAGACGCCTATAATTCACCCCTCCACTTT.